These T cell receptor beta chains were read from a single sample in a study of blood T cell repertoires in COVID-19. Libraries were prepared by immunoSEQ multiplex PCR; TCRdb keeps only in-frame clonotypes and omits some of them. Of some 210,000 clones in the sample, approximately 88% were seen once. Sequencing used PBMCs or T cells enriched from blood (not recorded which). The source is a man aged 18 to 29 with acute COVID-19. The CDR3 runs from the conserved cysteine through the conserved F or W. Each record gives: D gene, J gene, clone size, V gene, CDR3 protein, CDR3 DNA. A D gene is named only where the DNA matches it firmly. A clone size is listed for some rows: how often the clone was seen (once, few, many), or a class if it is expanded.

NA	TRBJ2-7	NA	TRBV28	CASRFPGQSGYEQYF	TGTGCCAGCAGATTTCCCGGGCAGAGCGGCTACGAGCAGTACTTC
NA	TRBJ1-1	NA	TRBV6-5	CASSYSIVREGTEAFF	TGTGCCAGCAGTTACTCGATAGTCAGGGAAGGGACTGAAGCTTTCTTT
NA	TRBJ2-3	NA	TRBV7-9	CASSLKGYRTATSTDTQYF	TGTGCCAGCAGCCTCAAAGGCTACCGGACAGCGACGAGCACAGATACGCAGTATTTT
NA	TRBJ2-7	NA	TRBV28	CASSSMADPYEQYF	TGTGCCAGCAGTTCTATGGCGGATCCCTACGAGCAGTACTTC
TRBD1	TRBJ2-7	NA	TRBV3-1/TRBV3-2	CASSPPRRTGTYEQYF	TGTGCCAGCAGCCCCCCACGTAGGACAGGAACTTACGAGCAGTACTTC
TRBD1	TRBJ2-7	few	TRBV7-9	CASSDGTGAFYEQYF	TGTGCCAGCAGCGACGGTACAGGGGCGTTTTACGAGCAGTACTTC
TRBD1	TRBJ1-1	NA	TRBV11-2	CASSSPGTGNTEAFF	TGTGCCAGCAGCTCCCCCGGGACAGGGAACACTGAAGCTTTCTTT
NA	TRBJ2-2	once	TRBV29-1	CSARPGGTGELFF	TGCAGCGCTCGACCCGGGGGAACCGGGGAGCTGTTTTTT
TRBD2	TRBJ2-1	NA	TRBV7-8	CASSHGTSDHNEQFF	TGTGCCAGCAGCCACGGGACTAGCGACCACAATGAGCAGTTCTTC
TRBD1	TRBJ2-3	NA	TRBV28	CASSYRGPDTDTQYF	TGTGCCAGCAGTTACAGGGGACCTGACACAGATACGCAGTATTTT
TRBD1	TRBJ2-1	NA	TRBV7-2	CASSSKGQTNNEQFF	TGTGCCAGCAGCTCCAAGGGACAGACCAACAATGAGCAGTTCTTC
TRBD1	TRBJ2-7	NA	TRBV19	CASSTGGVYEQYF	TGTGCCAGTAGTACAGGGGGCGTTTACGAGCAGTACTTC
TRBD1	TRBJ1-5	NA	TRBV27	CASSLSRGVNQPQHF	TGTGCCAGCAGTTTGAGCAGGGGGGTAAATCAGCCCCAGCATTTT
TRBD1	TRBJ2-3	NA	TRBV7-9	CASSAPRGHTTDTQYF	TGTGCCAGCAGCGCCCCCAGGGGGCACACCACAGATACGCAGTATTTT
NA	TRBJ1-2	NA	TRBV12-3/TRBV12-4	CASSLGASYGYTF	TGTGCCAGCAGCCTAGGGGCTAGCTATGGCTACACCTTC
NA	TRBJ2-5	NA	TRBV2	CASSERANQETQYF	TGTGCCAGCAGTGAGCGGGCTAACCAAGAGACCCAGTACTTC
TRBD2	TRBJ2-3	NA	TRBV15	CATARLAGDSSTDTQYF	TGTGCCACCGCTAGACTAGCGGGAGATTCTAGCACAGATACGCAGTATTTT
TRBD2	TRBJ2-3	NA	TRBV5-1	CASSFGEGRADTQYF	TGCGCCAGCAGCTTCGGGGAGGGCCGCGCAGATACGCAGTATTTT
TRBD2	TRBJ2-7	NA	TRBV5-8	CASRRLAGEVYEQYF	TGTGCCAGCAGACGACTAGCGGGAGAAGTCTACGAGCAGTACTTC
TRBD1	TRBJ1-2	many	TRBV20-1	CSAPGQHLYTF	TGCAGTGCTCCGGGACAGCATCTCTACACCTTC
TRBD2	TRBJ2-2	NA	TRBV6-5	CASSYSGGGPGELFF	TGTGCCAGCAGTTACTCGGGCGGGGGGCCCGGGGAGCTGTTTTTT
TRBD1	TRBJ1-1	once	TRBV4-1	CASRRTGGFEAFF	TGCGCCAGCAGACGAACAGGGGGCTTTGAAGCTTTCTTT
TRBD2	TRBJ2-7	NA	TRBV5-1	CASSPLTSGSYEQYF	TGCGCCAGCAGCCCACTGACTAGCGGTTCCTACGAGCAGTACTTC
TRBD1	TRBJ2-2	NA	TRBV24-1	CATSDLNRGTAGELFF	TGTGCCACCAGTGATTTGAACAGGGGTACCGCCGGGGAGCTGTTTTTT